A selection of T cell receptor beta chains follows, all from one sample in a study of T cells in Graves' hyperthyroidism and ophthalmopathy. MiXCR, applied by TCRdb to the multiplex PCR reads, yields one record per CDR3 protein. This table holds almost 600,000 distinct CDR3 sequences, about 14% found once. The sample was blood. These receptors were obtained from a woman aged 25 to 39 with Graves' hyperthyroidism that later progressed to Graves' ophthalmopathy. CDR3s include the opening cysteine and the closing phenylalanine or tryptophan.

j_gene: TRBJ2-1
v_gene: TRBV11-3
CDR3aa: CASSSTSYEQFF

j_gene: TRBJ1-1
v_gene: TRBV14
CDR3aa: CASSHTPTGTEAFF

j_gene: TRBJ1-2
v_gene: TRBV28
CDR3aa: CASSLDGVFGYTF

j_gene: TRBJ1-1
v_gene: TRBV6-6
CDR3aa: CASSYLPRTVNTEAFF

j_gene: TRBJ2-1
v_gene: TRBV14
CDR3aa: CASSLRRGETYNEQFF

j_gene: TRBJ2-5
v_gene: TRBV5-1
CDR3aa: CASSFNFYGETQYF

j_gene: TRBJ1-5
v_gene: TRBV20-1
CDR3aa: CSARREGQRDQPQHF

j_gene: TRBJ2-2
v_gene: TRBV28
CDR3aa: CASSFGRTRSGELFF

j_gene: TRBJ2-3
v_gene: TRBV5-8
CDR3aa: CASSLEGSARTDTQYF

j_gene: TRBJ1-1
v_gene: TRBV4-1
CDR3aa: CASSQDGASSTEAFF

j_gene: TRBJ2-3
v_gene: TRBV6-1
CDR3aa: CASSERGAYSTDTQYF

j_gene: TRBJ1-3
v_gene: TRBV15
CDR3aa: CATSKGLQPSGNTIYF

j_gene: TRBJ2-5
v_gene: TRBV20-1
CDR3aa: CSARLAAEETQYF

j_gene: TRBJ2-1
v_gene: TRBV7-9
CDR3aa: CASSLTRDRGNEQFF

j_gene: TRBJ2-1
v_gene: TRBV20-1
CDR3aa: CSAWTSGSTYNEQFF